Presented here are 4 T cell receptor beta chains from one specimen sequenced in a study of T cell responses to AZD1222 COVID-19 vaccine. Profiling relied on immunoSEQ multiplex PCR, and the TCRdb table lists in-frame clones only, not all of them. The sample has some 100,000 clones, around nine tenths seen once. The sample was peripheral blood, taken on day 0 of AZD1222 vaccination. Every receptor here comes from an adult in good health.

The J gene is TRBJ2-1, the V gene TRBV19; 9 bases fit TRBD1. Germline V lookup: CDR1 LNHDA, CDR2 SQIVND (reference sequence). The CDR3 runs 16 residues. Germline trimming cut 1 base from V and 3 bases from J; bases unmatched to any gene: 4. Written as DNA, the CDR3 is TGTGCCAGTAGTATAGGAGAGACAGGGGGCTACAATGAGCAGTTCTTC. Translation gives CASSIGETGGYNEQFF.

The rearrangement uses TRBV18 and TRBJ2-3; TRBD1 matches at 7 bases. The germline CDR1 and CDR2 sequences are KGHSH and LQKENI. The CDR3 is 14 amino acids. V gave up 3 bases and J gave up 4 bases; unmatched junction bases: 4. CDR3 amino acids: CASSPRQGPDTQYF. CDR3 nucleotide sequence: TGTGCCAGCTCACCGAGACAGGGTCCAGATACGCAGTATTTT.

This chain joins TRBV7-2 and TRBJ2-5; D is possibly TRBD1 (5 bases). Germline CDR1 reads SGHTA; CDR2 reads FQGNSA. CDR3 length equals 15 residues. V gave up 5 bases and J gave up 5 bases, with 18 bases separating them. CDR3 sequence: CASSAVGQFRETQYF. CDR3 nucleotides: TGTGCCAGCAGCGCCGTCGGACAATTTAGGGAGACCCAGTACTTC.

This clone was seen only once. The chain joins TRBV2 to TRBJ2-7, with 7 bases that match TRBD2. V lost 3 bases and J lost 6; bases outside the gene matches: 8. The CDR3 sequence is 14 residues long. The germline gives CDR1 SNHLY, CDR2 FYNNEI. This CDR3 reads CASSETRERGEQYF. For the CDR3, the DNA is TGTGCCAGCAGTGAGACAAGGGAGCGGGGCGAGCAGTACTTC. The full variable domain, in which reference TRBV2 and TRBJ2-7 provide the parts outside the CDR3, is EPEVTQTPSHQVTQMGQEVILRCVPISNHLYFYWYRQILGQKVEFLVSFYNNEISEKSEIFDDQFSVERPDGSNFTLKIRSTKLEDSAMYFCASSETRERGEQYFGPGTRLTVT.